The entry below describes one T cell receptor beta chain. Its matching antigen is unknown. The data belong to a study of chemoradiotherapy in HPV16-positive cancers. Germline CDR1 SGHDT, CDR2 YYEEEE. V was shortened by 1 base and J by 2 bases, with 13 bases between the two germline ends. This CDR3 is built from 16 residues. Study outcomes and limitations: Better recurrence-free survival went with HPV-responsive T-cell expansion in HPV16-positive patients.

Using immunoSEQ multiplex PCR, the repertoire was profiled, and TCRdb retains in-frame clones only, with some absent. Of 4,900 or so clones listed, around 86% are singletons. The rearrangement joins TRBV5-6 to TRBJ1-5; tentative D call: TRBD1 (5 bases). Sequenced material: tumor tissue, taken from a patient who underwent chemoradiotherapy. The TCR sequence derives from a human donor with HPV-associated anogenital cancer. The DNA for the CDR3 is TGTGCCAGCAGCTTGATGGGGAAAGGGGGCAATCAGCCCCAGCATTTT. Residues: CASSLMGKGGNQPQHF.